The rows below give T cell receptor beta chains drawn from one sample of a study of OX40 agonist ivuxolimab in advanced cancers. TCRdb's copy holds only in-frame clones and misses some; the assay was immunoSEQ multiplex PCR. There are 75,000 to 100,000 clones in the sample; about 90% occur only once, and around 5.9% lies in the top ten. The sample here was CD4+ or CD8+ T cells sorted from blood, taken in a trial of the OX40 agonist ivuxolimab. The receptors originated from an adult with an advanced solid tumor such as melanoma, head and neck, liver or kidney cancer. CDR3s include the opening cysteine and the closing phenylalanine or tryptophan. Size is omitted from some rows. Given values are once, few, many or a class for expanded clones.

>once|TRBV20-1
CSARGENTQYF
>-|TRBV7-9
CASSLGQGSYGYTF
>-|TRBV5-1
CASSPTSGGPLFF
>-|TRBV7-9
CASSLSQGYTEAFF
>-|TRBV5-1
CASSLRTTGGSGNTEAFF
>few|TRBV5-1
CASSSRDTGQGPSPLHF
>-|TRBV29-1
CSVLAGAKNIQYF
>-|TRBV19
CASSPRGGTDTEAFF
>-|TRBV19
CASTHSGGLGNEQFF
>-|TRBV4-1
CASSQGGGLGNQPQHF
>-|TRBV4-1
CASSQEGRGQPQHF
>-|TRBV27
CASSFSGSYTGELFF
>few|TRBV5-5
CASSLAIDTQYF
>-|TRBV7-2
CASSLLRPGTDTQYF
>once|TRBV19
CATRQSLNTEAFF
>-|TRBV7-8
CASSLARRAWGYGYTF
>few|TRBV6-1
CASSESWGSSYEQYF
>-|TRBV4-1
CASSQWTSNSPLHF
>few|TRBV6-5
CASMPGTGAGYGYTF
>-|TRBV7-9
CASSLGGSVYEQFF
>-|TRBV11-2
CASSLTPGKYTEAFF
>few|TRBV2
CASGALRYEQYF
>few|TRBV4-1
CASSQDWQGPYSNQPQHF
>-|TRBV4-2
CASSQAVGDAGNTIYF
>-|TRBV5-1
CASSLGRETQYF
>-|TRBV11-3
CAVAGPGNTIYF
>once|TRBV5-8
CASSLVVGSYNEQFF
>-|TRBV7-9
CASSISGRQFRDEQYF
>-|TRBV19
CASSKGQGSYEQYF
>-|TRBV7-6
CASSLEQGARTEAFF
>-|TRBV4-3
CASSQGDRARLNEQYF
>-|TRBV6-5
CASSWGGGREAFF
>-|TRBV6-1
CASIERRSGNTIYF
>-|TRBV6-6
CASSYATSGHPYEQYF
>once|TRBV10-3
CAIRGSGVSSYNEQFF
>-|TRBV7-2
CASKIEAGPNHEQYF
>-|TRBV7-9
CASSSGPQQFF
>-|TRBV29-1
CSVEDRGAGANVLTF
>-|TRBV28
CASSLTGRDYGYTF
>-|TRBV30
CAWSVPVAGIMNTEAFF
>-|TRBV6-1
CASSGVTGSGYMGNQPQHF
>-|TRBV5-4
CASSLGLGEGNEQFF
>-|TRBV6-1
CASRRTGGLYGYTF
>-|TRBV5-4
CASRRDLETQYF
>-|TRBV18
CASSPRQGDEQYF
>medium-sized|TRBV7-8
CASSSPAGGYVNEQFF
>once|TRBV30
CAWSVPGPTAFF
>-|TRBV18
CASSLLDSANIFF
>-|TRBV19
CASSIMGQEGEKLFF
>-|TRBV4-1
CASSQQQGAKQYF
>-|TRBV10-3
CAISESGNTGELFF
>-|TRBV5-6
CASSLDWWVPNYGYTF
>-|TRBV21-1
CASDRLPGDNEQFF